This T cell receptor (beta chain) was captured in a study of blood T cell repertoires in COVID-19. Turning to the study itself: Acute and convalescent COVID-19 specimens originated in the United States, Italy and Spain. PBMCs, B-cell-depleted T cells, or T cells were the source of the cDNA or gDNA that made up the material.

As handled by the study authors: It was from reference gene primer amplification that nucleated cell counts were estimated. Method: immunoSEQ multiplex PCR; TCRdb's copy keeps in-frame clones and lacks some. V and J calls and clone size come straight from that table; D and trimming were deduced from the DNA. The profile shows about 88,000 clones, around 91% of them singletons. This CDR3 is built from 14 residues. V lost 5 bases and J lost 1, with 11 bases in between. Germline CDR1 SGHAT, CDR2 FQNNGV. The specimen sequenced was peripheral blood. This chain uses TRBV11-2 with TRBJ1-1; TRBD1 is a possible D gene (5 bases). The receptor was derived from a young man with COVID-19, enrolled during active disease. This CDR3 reads CASSPPGGNTEAFF. The CDR3 DNA is TGTGCCAGCAGCCCCCCGGGGGGGAACACTGAAGCTTTCTTT.